These 15 T cell receptor beta chains were sequenced from one sample in a study of shared clonotypes between healthy human individuals. TCRdb keeps only in-frame clones here, not all; method: immunoSEQ multiplex PCR. The data hold roughly 1 million clones, with approximately 80% observed a single time. Sequenced input: memory CD4+ T cells from PBMCs. Subset given: CD45RA-negative fraction. The receptors were sampled from a young man in good health. Some clones in this sample may be carry-over from other donors' samples.

This clone has a handful of counts. V is TRBV30 and J is TRBJ1-2; TRBD1 matches at 10 bases. Germline V gives CDR1 GTSNPN, CDR2 SVGIG (reference sequence). Trimming took 8 bases from V and 8 from J; bases not matched to a gene: 11. This CDR3 is built from 13 residues. The CDR3 DNA follows: TGTGCCAGACAGACAGGGGGCGGTGGCGGCTACACCTTC. As protein: CARQTGGGGGYTF. Based on the CDR3 plus reference TRBV30 and TRBJ1-2, the full variable domain is SQTIHQWPATLVQPVGSPLSLECTVEGTSNPNLYWYRQAAGRGLQLLFYSVGIGQISSEVPQNLSASRPQDRQFILSSKKLLLSDSGFYLCARQTGGGGGYTFGSGTRLTVV.

The rearrangement uses TRBV14 and TRBJ2-5; tentatively, D is TRBD1 (6 bases). The end of the DNA is better explained by TRBJ2-7, so the J call may be wrong. The CDR3 runs 12 residues. The V gene's germline CDR1 is SGHDN and CDR2 FVKESK. The CDR3 reads CASRQGTYEQYF. The CDR3 coding sequence is TGTGCCAGCAGGCAGGGGACCTACGAGCAGTACTTC.

The chain couples TRBV5-1 to TRBJ1-2; D is perhaps TRBD1 (5 bases). The CDR3 runs to 12 residues. Per germline, CDR1 SGHRS and CDR2 YFSETQ. V lost 4 bases and J lost 6, with 10 bases in between. The CDR3 reads CASSTAGNGYTF. The CDR3 DNA is TGCGCCAGCAGCACCGCAGGGAATGGCTACACCTTC.

The rearrangement links TRBV9 to TRBJ2-1; TRBD1 is a possible D gene (8 bases). The germline V gene encodes CDR1 SGDLS and CDR2 YYNGEE. Trimming left V 0 bases short and J 5 bases short, with 24 bases between. The CDR3 extends over 19 amino acids. The CDR3 sequence is CASSVVGQGASGINNEQFF. The CDR3 nucleotides are TGTGCCAGCAGCGTAGTGGGCCAGGGGGCCAGCGGGATTAACAATGAGCAGTTCTTC.

The V and J genes are TRBV5-1 and TRBJ1-1; 9 bases fit TRBD1. This CDR3 spans 14 amino acids. V lost 3 bases and J lost 7; bases outside the gene matches: 7. Germline V lookup: CDR1 SGHRS, CDR2 YFSETQ. CDR3 nucleotide sequence: TGCGCCAGCAGCTCGGGACAGGGATTGGGTGAAGCTTTCTTT. This codes for CASSSGQGLGEAFF.

The V and J genes are TRBV6-6 and TRBJ1-2, with D unclear. V lost 0 bases, J lost 6 bases, and 11 bases lay in between. The CDR3 extends over 14 amino acids. From germline, CDR1 is MNHNY and CDR2 SVGAGI (reference sequence). The CDR3 nucleotides are TGTGCCAGCAGTTACTCGCATCCGTCAGATGGCTACACCTTC. It specifies CASSYSHPSDGYTF.

This clone appeared a single time. This chain links TRBV18 with TRBJ1-3; no reliable D call. The V gene's germline CDR1 is KGHSH and CDR2 LQKENI. Between the trimmed V and J ends, which lost 8 bases and 4 bases, there was a span of 15 bases. This CDR3 has 14 residues. This CDR3 reads CASTTGKRGNTIYF. In DNA, the CDR3 is TGTGCCAGCACAACCGGAAAGCGCGGAAACACCATATATTTT.

This clone was found a few times. The rearrangement links TRBV29-1 to TRBJ1-1; perhaps TRBD1 as D (5 bases). The CDR3 is 14 amino acids. CDR1 SQVTM and CDR2 ANQGSEA come from the germline V gene. The V and J ends lost 4 bases and 6 bases respectively, with 18 bases between them. CDR3 in amino acids: CSVAQGVREAEAFF. CDR3 coding DNA: TGCAGCGTTGCGCAGGGTGTGCGAGAAGCTGAAGCTTTCTTT.

The chain carries TRBV2 and TRBJ2-3, with D tentatively TRBD2 (7 bases). V was cut by 3 bases and J by 7 bases, with 8 bases left in between. Germline assignment: CDR1 SNHLY and CDR2 FYNNEI. There are 12 residues in the CDR3. The CDR3 sequence: CASSERGHTQYF. The CDR3 DNA is TGTGCCAGCAGTGAGCGGGGGCATACGCAGTATTTT. The full variable domain, completed using reference TRBV2 and TRBJ2-3, is EPEVTQTPSHQVTQMGQEVILRCVPISNHLYFYWYRQILGQKVEFLVSFYNNEISEKSEIFDDQFSVERPDGSNFTLKIRSTKLEDSAMYFCASSERGHTQYFGPGTRLTVL.

CDR3 nucleotides: TGCGCCAGCAGTAGGCAGTGGGGCTCTGGGGCCAACGTCCTGACTTTC. Protein product: CASSRQWGSGANVLTF. J is TRBJ2-6 and V is TRBV4-3; D is undetermined. The germline CDR1 and CDR2 sequences are LGHNA and YSLEER. This CDR3 is 16 amino acids long. V gave up 6 bases and J gave up 0 bases, with 12 bases separating them.

This clone was seen a few times. The sample has other DNA sequences that encode this CDR3 too. V usage is TRBV6-5 and J usage is TRBJ1-1; D not certain. V lost 8 bases, J lost 1 base, and 5 bases lay in between. Looked up from germline, CDR1 is MNHEY and CDR2 is SVGAGI. The CDR3 loop spans 11 amino acids. This CDR3 reads CASRENTEAFF. CDR3 nucleotides: TGTGCCAGCCGGGAGAACACTGAAGCTTTCTTT.

The V call is TRBV27, the J call TRBJ2-3; D might be TRBD1 or TRBD2, each matching 5 bases. Per germline, CDR1 MNHEY and CDR2 SMNVEV (reference sequence). V lost 5 bases, J lost 6 bases, and 18 bases lay in between. The CDR3 is 15 residues long. CDR3 in DNA: TGTGCCAGCAGTCCCGGGACCCAGTACGCGGATACGCAGTATTTT. It yields the protein CASSPGTQYADTQYF.

This clone was seen just once. V gene TRBV2 combines with J gene TRBJ1-4, with D unclear. The CDR3 extends over 15 amino acids. V lost 6 bases, J lost 0 bases, and 11 bases lay in between. Germline V CDR1 and CDR2: SNHLY, FYNNEI. CDR3 sequence: CASRASEATNEKLFF. The CDR3 nucleotides are TGTGCCAGCAGGGCTTCAGAGGCAACTAATGAAAAACTGTTTTTT.

This sequence joins TRBV28 and TRBJ2-7, with 10 bases fitting TRBD2. The V gene end was trimmed by 6 bases and the J gene end by 3 bases; junction bases not matched to a gene: 5. The CDR3 is 14 amino acids. Germline V gene sequence: CDR1 MDHEN, CDR2 SYDVKM. DNA of the CDR3: TGTGCCAGCAGGAGACCTAGCGGGAGCTACGAGCAGTACTTC. It is translated as CASRRPSGSYEQYF.

This clone was recorded a few times. The V call is TRBV5-1, the J call TRBJ1-4; TRBD1 might be the D (5 bases). CDR1 and CDR2 from the germline V gene are SGHRS and YFSETQ. CDR3 length equals 14 residues. Trimming removed 2 bases at V and 6 bases at J, with 11 bases between. CDR3 sequence reads: CASSFGRVDEKLFF. DNA of the CDR3: TGCGCCAGCAGCTTCGGCAGGGTCGATGAAAAACTGTTTTTT.